The present T cell receptor beta chain was sequenced within a study of T cell repertoires in cytomegalovirus infection. Overall study: It can be stated that public TCR beta signatures indicated CMV infection as well as a matching HLA type.

As regards this clonotype: The antigen is undetermined.

Overall study findings and caveats: Carriers of CMV and the relevant HLA type were discriminated by public TCR beta frequency.

MiXCR, applied by TCRdb to the reads, yields one record per CDR3 protein. The sample has approximately 910,000 distinct CDR3 sequences, approximately 31% seen once. V lost 5 bases, J lost 4 bases, and 14 bases lay in between. CDR3 length: 15 residues. Germline CDR1 and CDR2: SGHVS and FQNEAQ. This TCR came from a human donor in good health (CMV status not recorded). Some clones in this sample may be carry-over from other donors' samples. The chain links TRBV7-8 to TRBJ1-4; D uncertain. Sequenced material: cultured CD8+ T cells from PBMCs, taken from culture after CMV antigen stimulation. The CDR3 region has the DNA TGTGCCAGCAGCCCGACCCGATGGGGTAATGAAAAACTGTTTTTT. Translation: CASSPTRWGNEKLFF.